The clone carrying this TCR beta chain was detected only a few times. Its antigen remains unknown. The sample is drawn from a study of spatial heterogeneity in lung cancer. Turning to the study itself: Each unique TCR and UMI combination was seen more than ten times on average in raw reads. Overall study findings and caveats: Resection saw ubiquitous expanded tumor TCRs appear in blood more than follow-up did.

Single TCR cDNA molecules each had their own unique molecular identifier. TCRdb itself ran the 5' RACE reads through MiXCR, one entry per CDR3 protein. Of about 95,000 distinct CDR3 sequences detected, around 8.6% appear once; the ten largest clones hold 6.9%. As to time point: sample taken at primary tumor resection. The authors sequenced whole RNA from tumor, nontumor lung or frozen PBMC without sorting. The donors comprised about 70 untreated early-stage non-small cell lung cancer patients. J was trimmed by 5 bases and V by 4 bases; bases with no gene match: 8. CDR3 length: 16 amino acids. Germline V CDR1 and CDR2: MGHDK, SYGVNS.

The specimen comprised PBMCs, sampled at surgery. This receptor was obtained from a male donor with early-stage non-small cell lung cancer. The V gene is TRBV25-1, the J gene TRBJ1-6; 7 positions agree with TRBD1. The CDR3 sequence is CASSAASGTDNSPLHF. The CDR3 nucleotides read TGTGCCAGCAGTGCCGCTTCCGGGACAGATAATTCACCCCTCCACTTT.